The TCR beta chain described here comes from a study of T-cell memory formation after mild COVID-19. The study, taken as a whole, reports: The pre-infection memory compartment contained some responding clones, suggesting cross-reactive memory joined. Day 15 to 85 contracting clones showed balanced CD4/CD8; day 15 to 37 expanders favored CD4+. Whether second-wave clones peaking at day 37 were SARS-CoV-2 specific went unconfirmed.

CDR1 is LGHDT and CDR2 is YNNKEL in the germline V gene (reference sequence). Trimming stripped 4 bases from V and 0 bases from J, with 17 bases between. The CDR3 has 17 amino acids. Points on this clonotype: Its antigen is unidentified.

5'RACE with constant-segment primers built TCRalpha and TCRbeta cDNA libraries with UMIs. A single record per CDR3 protein comes from TCRdb applying MiXCR to the 5' RACE reads. This sample has 470,000 or so distinct CDR3 sequences, with 18% found just once. This rearrangement joins TRBV3-1 to TRBJ2-3; D may be TRBD2 (5 bases). This clonotype was sampled from an adult woman who had mild COVID-19 (a few samples of this study predate the infection). Cell type and time point are not known. Sample: PBMCs or a T cell subset sorted from them (not recorded which). Here the CDR3 DNA reads TGTGCCAGCAGCCTGAGGACCGGGGTCGGCAGCACAGATACGCAGTATTTT. This encodes CASSLRTGVGSTDTQYF.